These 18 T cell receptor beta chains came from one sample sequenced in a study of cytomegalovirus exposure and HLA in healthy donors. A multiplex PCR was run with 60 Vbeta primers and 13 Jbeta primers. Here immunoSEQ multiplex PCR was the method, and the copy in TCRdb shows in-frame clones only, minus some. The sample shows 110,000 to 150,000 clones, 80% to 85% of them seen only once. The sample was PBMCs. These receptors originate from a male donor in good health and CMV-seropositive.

The DNA of the CDR3 is TGTGCCAGCAGTTCGGGGACAGGTACCTCTGGGGCCAACGTCCTGACTTTC. Amino acids: CASSSGTGTSGANVLTF. The V call is TRBV5-6, the J call TRBJ2-6, with 8 nucleotides matching TRBD1. The CDR3 totals 17 residues. Germline V gene lookup returns CDR1 SGHDT and CDR2 YYEEEE. V lost 5 bases, J lost 0 bases, and 7 bases stayed unmatched.

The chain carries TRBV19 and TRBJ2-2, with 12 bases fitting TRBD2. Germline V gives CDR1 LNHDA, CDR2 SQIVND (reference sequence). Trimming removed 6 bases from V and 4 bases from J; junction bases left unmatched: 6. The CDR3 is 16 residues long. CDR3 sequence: CASSWLAGGFTGELFF. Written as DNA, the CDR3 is TGTGCCAGTAGCTGGCTAGCGGGAGGGTTCACCGGGGAGCTGTTTTTT.

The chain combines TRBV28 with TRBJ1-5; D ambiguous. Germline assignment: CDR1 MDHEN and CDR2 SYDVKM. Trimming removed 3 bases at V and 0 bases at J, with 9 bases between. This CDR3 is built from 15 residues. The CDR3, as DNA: TGTGCCAGCAGTTTGCGAGTTTCTAGCAATCAGCCCCAGCATTTT. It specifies CASSLRVSSNQPQHF.

Here the CDR3 DNA reads TGTGCCAGCAGACGCACAGGGGATCAAGAGACCCAGTACTTC. Amino acids: CASRRTGDQETQYF. The V and J genes are TRBV6-5 and TRBJ2-5; 7 positions match TRBD1. Trimming took 6 bases from V and 2 from J; bases not matched to a gene: 6. The CDR3 runs 14 residues. The germline gives CDR1 MNHEY, CDR2 SVGAGI.

CDR3 bases: TGCGCCAGCAGTGAGGCGGGCACAGATACGCAGTATTTT. It codes for CASSEAGTDTQYF. The chain uses TRBV10-1 and TRBJ2-3; no clear D. Trimming took off 2 bases at V and 1 base at J, with 4 bases between the two ends. CDR1 WNHNN and CDR2 SYGVQD come from the germline V gene (reference sequence). The CDR3 consists of 13 residues.

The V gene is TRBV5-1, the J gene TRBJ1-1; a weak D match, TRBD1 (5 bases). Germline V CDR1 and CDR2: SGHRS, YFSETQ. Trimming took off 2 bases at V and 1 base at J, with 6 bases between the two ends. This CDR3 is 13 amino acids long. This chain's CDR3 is CASSLQENTEAFF. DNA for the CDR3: TGCGCCAGCAGCTTACAGGAGAACACTGAAGCTTTCTTT.

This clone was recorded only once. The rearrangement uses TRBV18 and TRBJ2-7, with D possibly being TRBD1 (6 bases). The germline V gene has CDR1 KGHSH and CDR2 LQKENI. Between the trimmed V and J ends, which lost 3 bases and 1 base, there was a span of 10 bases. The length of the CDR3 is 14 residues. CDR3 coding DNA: TGTGCCAGCTCACCCTCCAGGGGATCCTACGAGCAGTACTTC. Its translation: CASSPSRGSYEQYF.

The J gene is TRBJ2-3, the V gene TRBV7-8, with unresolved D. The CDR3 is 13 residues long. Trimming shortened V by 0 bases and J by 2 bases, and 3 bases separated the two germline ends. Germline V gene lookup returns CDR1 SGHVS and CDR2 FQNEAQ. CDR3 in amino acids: CASSLALTDTQYF. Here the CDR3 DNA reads TGTGCCAGCAGCTTAGCCCTCACAGATACGCAGTATTTT. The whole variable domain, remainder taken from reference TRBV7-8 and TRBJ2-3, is GAGVSQSPRYKVAKRGQDVALRCDPISGHVSLFWYQQALGQGPEFLTYFQNEAQLDKSGLPSDRFFAERPEGSVSTLKIQRTQQEDSAVYLCASSLALTDTQYFGPGTRLTVL.

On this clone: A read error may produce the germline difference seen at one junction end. CDR3 bases: TGTGCCAGCAGCACAGGGGGCAAGCAGCCCCAGCATTTT. Encoded protein: CASSTGGKQPQHF. The J gene is TRBJ1-5, the V gene TRBV6-5; 9 bases align to TRBD1. CDR3 length equals 13 residues. CDR1 and CDR2 from the germline V gene are MNHEY and SVGAGI.

The CDR3 spells CASRLDAWFSGRADTQYF. For the CDR3, the DNA is TGTGCCAGCAGGCTGGACGCTTGGTTTAGCGGGAGGGCAGATACGCAGTATTTT. This rearrangement joins TRBV2 to TRBJ2-3; the match to TRBD2 covers 11 bases. V trimming: 6 bases; J trimming: 4 bases; junction bases outside the gene matches: 15. There are 18 residues in the CDR3. The germline CDR1 and CDR2 sequences are SNHLY and FYNNEI.

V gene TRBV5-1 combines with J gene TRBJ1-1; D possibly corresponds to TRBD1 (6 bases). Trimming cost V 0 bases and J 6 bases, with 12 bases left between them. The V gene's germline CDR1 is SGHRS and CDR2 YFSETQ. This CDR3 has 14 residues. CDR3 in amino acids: CASSLARGFPEAFF. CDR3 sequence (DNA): TGCGCCAGCAGCTTGGCCAGGGGATTTCCTGAAGCTTTCTTT.

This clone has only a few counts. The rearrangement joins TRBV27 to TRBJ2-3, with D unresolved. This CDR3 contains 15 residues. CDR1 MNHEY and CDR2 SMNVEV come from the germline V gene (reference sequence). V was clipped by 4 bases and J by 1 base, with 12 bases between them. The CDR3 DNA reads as TGTGCCAGCAGTTCCAGGCCTTCGGGCACAGATACGCAGTATTTT. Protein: CASSSRPSGTDTQYF.

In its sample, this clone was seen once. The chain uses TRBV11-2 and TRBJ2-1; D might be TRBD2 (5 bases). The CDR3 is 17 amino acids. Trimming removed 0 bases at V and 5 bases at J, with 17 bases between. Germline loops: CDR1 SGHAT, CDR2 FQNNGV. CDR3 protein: CASSLEGGRQGDNEQFF. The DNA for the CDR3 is TGTGCCAGCAGCTTAGAAGGAGGCAGGCAAGGTGACAATGAGCAGTTCTTC.

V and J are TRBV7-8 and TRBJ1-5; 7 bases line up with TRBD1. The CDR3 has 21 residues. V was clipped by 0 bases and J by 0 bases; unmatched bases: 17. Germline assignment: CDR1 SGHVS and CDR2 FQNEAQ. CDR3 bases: TGTGCCAGCAGCTTAGCCCTTAGGTGGGTAGGGGGCCTCCGTAGCAATCAGCCCCAGCATTTT. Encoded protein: CASSLALRWVGGLRSNQPQHF.

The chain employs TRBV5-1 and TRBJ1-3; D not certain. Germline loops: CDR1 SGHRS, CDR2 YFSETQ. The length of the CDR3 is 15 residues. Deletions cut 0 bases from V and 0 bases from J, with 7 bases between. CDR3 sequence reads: CASSLGAGSGNTIYF. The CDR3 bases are TGCGCCAGCAGCTTGGGGGCAGGCTCTGGAAACACCATATATTTT.

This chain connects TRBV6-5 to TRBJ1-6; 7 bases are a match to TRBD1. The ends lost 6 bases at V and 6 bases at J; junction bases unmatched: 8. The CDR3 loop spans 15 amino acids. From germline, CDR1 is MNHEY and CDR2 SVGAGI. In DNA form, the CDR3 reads TGTGCCAGCAGGAGATGGGACAGCCGTAATTCACCCCTCCACTTT. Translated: CASRRWDSRNSPLHF.

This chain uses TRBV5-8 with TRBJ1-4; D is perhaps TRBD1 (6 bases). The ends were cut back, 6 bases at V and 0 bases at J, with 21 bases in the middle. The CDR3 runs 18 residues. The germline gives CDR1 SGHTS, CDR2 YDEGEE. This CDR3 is CASNRGGYGGATNEKLFF. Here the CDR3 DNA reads TGTGCCAGCAACCGAGGGGGATACGGCGGTGCAACTAATGAAAAACTGTTTTTT.

The CDR3: CASSEGMTYEQYF. CDR3 coding DNA: TGTGCCAGCAGCGAGGGTATGACCTACGAGCAGTACTTC. The genes are TRBV5-6 and TRBJ2-5; tentatively, D is TRBD2 (5 bases). TRBJ2-7 explains the end of the DNA better; the J call may be wrong. CDR1 and CDR2 from the germline V gene are SGHDT and YYEEEE. The CDR3 runs to 13 residues.